What follows are 30 T cell receptor beta chains derived from one specimen sequenced in a study of blood T cells in healthy people across ages. Through a sample-barcoded 5' primer and a J-beta primer mix, a second PCR was run for roughly 6 to 12 cycles. MiXCR, applied by TCRdb to the 5' RACE reads, yields one record per CDR3 protein. This table has about 640,000 distinct CDR3 sequences, 58% appearing once. The sequenced sample was blood. These receptors came from a man aged 55-75 years in good health.

The chain uses TRBV7-2 and TRBJ2-3; TRBD1 matches 10 bases. This CDR3 is built from 15 residues. From germline, CDR1 is SGHTA and CDR2 FQGNSA. V lost 5 bases, J lost 5 bases, and 7 bases stayed unmatched. For the CDR3, the DNA is TGTGCCAGCAGCATAAGGACAGGGGGGGGAGATACGCAGTATTTT. This codes for CASSIRTGGGDTQYF.

The V call is TRBV28, the J call TRBJ2-3; D might be TRBD2 (6 bases). Germline-derived CDR1 and CDR2 are MDHEN and SYDVKM. The CDR3 consists of 12 residues. V was trimmed by 10 bases and J by 6 bases, leaving 14 bases between them. The CDR3 sequence: CATRTGVDTQYF. The CDR3, as DNA: TGTGCCACCCGAACGGGGGTGGATACGCAGTATTTT.

This clonotype appeared a few times. The chain uses TRBV15 and TRBJ2-3; 7 bases agree with TRBD2. The V segment lost 3 bases and the J segment 6 bases; nucleotides outside the gene matches: 12. This CDR3 comprises 16 residues. Looked up from germline, CDR1 is LNHNV and CDR2 is YYDKDF (reference sequence). This CDR3 reads CATSRPRGGGYDTQYF. CDR3 sequence (DNA): TGTGCCACCAGCAGGCCTCGGGGCGGGGGTTACGATACGCAGTATTTT.

This clonotype was detected only once. This sequence joins TRBV19 and TRBJ2-1; TRBD2 might be the D (5 bases). Germline CDR1 is LNHDA and CDR2 is SQIVND (reference sequence). The CDR3 runs to 15 residues. Trimming removed 8 bases from V and 0 bases from J, with 14 bases in between. CDR3 loop: CASSIASSSYNEQFF. CDR3 DNA: TGTGCCAGTTCTATAGCGAGCAGCTCCTACAATGAGCAGTTCTTC.

The V call is TRBV20-1, the J call TRBJ2-7; perhaps TRBD2 as D (5 bases). Per germline, CDR1 DFQATT and CDR2 SNEGSKA (reference sequence). This CDR3 has 15 amino acids. The V and J ends lost 6 bases and 7 bases respectively, with 25 bases between them. In DNA, the CDR3 is TGCAGTGCGTCGGCAGCCGGGATACCTGAGGGTGAGCAGTACTTC. It specifies CSASAAGIPEGEQYF.

This chain joins TRBV7-2 and TRBJ2-6, with a weak D call TRBD2 (5 bases). This CDR3 has 14 residues. Trimming removed 8 bases from V and 0 bases from J, with 8 bases in between. Germline CDR1 reads SGHTA; CDR2 reads FQGNSA. CDR3 residues: CASPRGSGANVLTF. The CDR3 nucleotides are TGTGCCAGCCCCCGGGGCTCTGGGGCCAACGTCCTGACTTTC.

A few counts support this clonotype. The rearrangement joins TRBV7-9 to TRBJ2-7; weak D call: TRBD2 (6 bases). This CDR3 spans 16 amino acids. The germline CDR1 and CDR2 sequences are SEHNR and FQNEAQ (reference sequence). The V gene lost 5 bases and the J gene lost 3 bases, with 20 bases spanning the gap. CDR3 in amino acids: CASSPPLGEVSYEQYF. CDR3 DNA sequence: TGTGCCAGCAGCCCCCCCTTGGGGGAGGTAAGCTACGAGCAGTACTTC.

The chain is built from TRBV6-4 and TRBJ2-5; the D gene is possibly TRBD1 (5 bases). The CDR3 extends over 14 amino acids. V was clipped by 6 bases and J by 11 bases, with 22 bases between them. CDR1 is MRHNA and CDR2 is SNTAGT in the germline V gene. The CDR3 here is CASRGQGVNNEQYF. The CDR3 coding sequence is TGTGCCAGCAGGGGGCAAGGGGTAAACAATGAGCAGTACTTC.

This sequence joins TRBV11-2 and TRBJ1-3, with D possibly TRBD1 on 5 matching bases. Germline V gives CDR1 SGHAT, CDR2 FQNNGV. The CDR3 runs to 17 residues. The V end was cut by 1 base, the J end by 6 bases, with 19 bases between. CDR3 bases: TGTGCCAGCAGCTTAGGGGCAGCCCGGAGGGGAACAAACACCATATATTTT. It yields the protein CASSLGAARRGTNTIYF.

This chain uses TRBV7-2 with TRBJ1-4; D gene uncertain. V lost 5 bases to trimming and J lost 3 bases, with 13 bases between them. The length of the CDR3 is 15 residues. CDR1 is SGHTA, CDR2 FQGNSA, per germline. The CDR3 sequence is CASSTDGLSNEKLFF. The CDR3 coding sequence is TGTGCCAGCAGCACAGACGGGCTCTCTAATGAAAAACTGTTTTTT.

The rearrangement uses TRBV3-1 and TRBJ2-7, with TRBD1 matching 10 bases. The DNA end favors TRBJ2-5, so the J call may be wrong. CDR1 and CDR2 (germline): LGHDT, YNNKEL (reference sequence). This CDR3 has 14 amino acids. The CDR3 protein is CASDFGTGVGTQYF. The CDR3 nucleotides read TGTGCCAGCGACTTCGGGACAGGGGTGGGGACCCAGTACTTC.

This sequence joins TRBV6-5 and TRBJ2-4; D is possibly TRBD1 or TRBD2 (9 bases each). Germline assignment: CDR1 MNHEY and CDR2 SVGAGI. V was cut by 2 bases and J by 13 bases, with 18 bases left in between. The CDR3 is made up of 14 amino acids. The CDR3 sequence is CASSYLAGQGAQYF. DNA of the CDR3: TGTGCCAGCAGTTACCTAGCGGGACAGGGAGCCCAGTACTTC.

The chain joins TRBV6-1 to TRBJ1-1; D gene uncertain. CDR3 size: 13 residues. Germline-derived CDR1 and CDR2 are MNHNS and SASEGT. Trimming stripped 10 bases from V and 7 bases from J, with 19 bases between. CDR3 residues: CATLFMSSFEAFF. The DNA for the CDR3 is TGTGCCACCCTATTTATGAGTTCATTTGAAGCTTTCTTT.

Comment on this clonotype: A much larger clone lies a single base off, so this may be a read error. V is TRBV27 and J is TRBJ2-6, with D hard to call. The CDR3 runs 14 residues. Germline V lookup: CDR1 MNHEY, CDR2 SMNVEV (reference sequence). The V and J ends lost 11 bases and 1 base respectively, with 12 bases between them. The CDR3 bases are TGTGCCTGTGGAGACATGTCTGGGGCCAACGTCCTGACTTTC. It codes for CACGDMSGANVLTF.

This chain joins TRBV10-2 and TRBJ1-4; D may be TRBD1 (6 bases). With 6 bases removed from V and 3 bases from J, the gap between germline ends came to 11 bases. The CDR3 has 14 amino acids. The germline V gene has CDR1 WSHSY and CDR2 SAAADI. CDR3 sequence reads: CASSDRFSNEKLFF. The CDR3 bases are TGCGCCAGCAGCGACAGGTTCTCTAATGAAAAACTGTTTTTT.

This clonotype occurred once. The V call is TRBV27, the J call TRBJ1-1; D is uncertain. Looked up from germline, CDR1 is MNHEY and CDR2 is SMNVEV (reference sequence). V lost 4 bases, J lost 11 bases, and 26 bases lay in between. CDR3 length: 16 residues. CDR3: CASSSLPSPGSSEAFF. DNA for the CDR3: TGTGCCAGCAGTTCCCTCCCTTCACCGGGGAGTAGCGAGGCTTTCTTT.

The chain employs TRBV12-3 or TRBV12-4 and TRBJ2-5, with TRBD1 as a possible D gene (7 bases). V was shortened by 3 bases and J by 11 bases, with 25 bases between the two germline ends. The CDR3 covers 16 residues. CDR3 loop: CASSFSFNRGRREQYF. The DNA for the CDR3 is TGTGCCAGCAGTTTCAGTTTCAATAGGGGGCGGAGGGAGCAGTACTTC.

The chain carries TRBV4-1 and TRBJ2-3; 16 nucleotides match TRBD2. Germline V CDR1 and CDR2: MGHRA, YSYEKL. The CDR3 length is 18 residues. With 4 bases clipped from V and 4 bases from J, the junction kept 8 bases outside the gene matches. The CDR3 is CASSRGTSGGARADTQYF. The CDR3 DNA sequence: TGCGCCAGCAGCCGGGGGACTAGCGGGGGGGCCCGGGCAGATACGCAGTATTTT.

This clonotype was seen a few times. The J gene is TRBJ2-3, the V gene TRBV29-1; tentatively, D is TRBD2 (6 bases). V dropped 4 bases and J dropped 3 bases, with 14 bases sitting between them. The CDR3 runs to 14 residues. Looked up from germline, CDR1 is SQVTM and CDR2 is ANQGSEA. CDR3 amino acids: CSVAGVAVTDTQYF. Written as DNA, the CDR3 is TGCAGCGTTGCGGGGGTAGCCGTAACAGATACGCAGTATTTT.

The chain recombines TRBV20-1 with TRBJ2-7; D gene ambiguous. The DNA end is a closer match to TRBJ2-5, so the J assignment may be wrong. This CDR3 comprises 13 residues. Germline V gene sequence: CDR1 DFQATT, CDR2 SNEGSKA (reference sequence). This CDR3 is CSAILGSRPTQYF. In DNA, the CDR3 is TGCAGTGCTATACTGGGTAGCAGGCCGACCCAGTACTTC.

The chain carries TRBV15 and TRBJ2-2; D possibly matches TRBD1 or TRBD2 (7 bases each). Germline V gene data show CDR1 as LNHNV and CDR2 as YYDKDF (reference sequence). V lost 1 base, J lost 6 bases, and 9 bases lay in between. This CDR3 has 14 amino acids. CDR3 loop: CATSRAGGAGELFF. The CDR3 DNA sequence: TGTGCCACCAGCAGAGCAGGGGGGGCCGGGGAGCTGTTTTTT.

V gene TRBV7-9 combines with J gene TRBJ1-1, with D unresolved. Germline V gene sequence: CDR1 SEHNR, CDR2 FQNEAQ (reference sequence). CDR3 length equals 11 residues. The V end lost 7 bases, the J end lost 2 bases, and 5 bases lay between the germline ends. The CDR3 protein is CASTINTEAFF. DNA of the CDR3: TGTGCCAGCACCATTAACACTGAAGCTTTCTTT.

The chain joins TRBV7-2 to TRBJ2-5, with D unresolved. The CDR3 runs to 15 residues. The V gene lost 0 bases and the J gene lost 11 bases, with 19 bases spanning the gap. CDR1 is SGHTA, CDR2 FQGNSA, per germline. CDR3 sequence: CASSLARGWGNEQYF. The DNA of the CDR3 is TGTGCCAGCAGCTTAGCTCGTGGGTGGGGTAATGAGCAGTACTTC.

The chain links TRBV12-5 to TRBJ2-5; D gene ambiguous. Trimming removed 2 bases at V and 4 bases at J, with 5 bases between. The CDR3 consists of 12 residues. Per germline, CDR1 LGHNT and CDR2 FRNRAP. CDR3 protein: CASGLIGETQYF. As DNA, the CDR3 is TGTGCTAGTGGTTTGATTGGAGAGACCCAGTACTTC.

This clonotype was seen just once. V and J are TRBV12-3 or TRBV12-4 and TRBJ1-6; D perhaps matches TRBD1 (6 bases). This CDR3 contains 14 residues. V lost 5 bases to trimming and J lost 9 bases, with 14 bases between them. This chain's CDR3 is CASSGPTGGSPLHF. CDR3 in DNA: TGTGCCAGCAGTGGCCCGACAGGCGGTTCACCCCTCCACTTT.

This clonotype has just a few counts. J is TRBJ1-1 and V is TRBV20-1, with D perhaps matching TRBD1 (6 bases). The CDR3 runs to 14 residues. The V and J ends lost 0 bases and 5 bases respectively, with 13 bases between them. CDR1 DFQATT and CDR2 SNEGSKA come from the germline V gene (reference sequence). In DNA form, the CDR3 reads TGCAGTGCTAGAGATCAACAGGGCCTAACTGAAGCTTTCTTT. Its protein product is CSARDQQGLTEAFF.

This chain uses TRBV7-9 with TRBJ1-2, with D uncertain. Germline-derived CDR1 and CDR2 are SEHNR and FQNEAQ (reference sequence). V shed 5 bases and J shed 2 bases, with 15 bases lying between them. The CDR3 extends over 15 amino acids. CDR3 DNA sequence: TGTGCCAGCAGCCCAGTTTCCTACTTAAACTATGGCTACACCTTC. This codes for CASSPVSYLNYGYTF.

About this clonotype: It may be a read error: a sequence one base away is much more abundant. The J gene is TRBJ1-1, the V gene TRBV7-8; 8 bases are a match to TRBD1. Germline V gene data show CDR1 as SGHVS and CDR2 as FQNEAQ. This CDR3 comprises 13 residues. J lost 4 bases, V lost 3 bases, and 1 base had no gene match. CDR3 nucleotides: TGTGCCAGCAGCTTCACAGGGGGCACTGAAGCTTTCTTT. This encodes CASSFTGGTEAFF.

This clonotype has only a few counts. The chain is built from TRBV12-3 or TRBV12-4 and TRBJ2-7; possible D gene TRBD1, 6 bases. V dropped 5 bases and J dropped 0 bases, with 11 bases sitting between them. This CDR3 contains 14 residues. CDR3: CASSPGDISYEQYF. DNA of the CDR3: TGTGCCAGCAGTCCCGGGGACATCTCCTACGAGCAGTACTTC.

CDR3 sequence (DNA): TGTGCCAGCAGCTTAGAGTGGACAGAGAGCGGGGATACGCAGTATTTT. It encodes CASSLEWTESGDTQYF. The chain couples TRBV7-9 to TRBJ2-3, with D tentatively TRBD1 or TRBD2 (6 bases each). CDR1 SEHNR and CDR2 FQNEAQ come from the germline V gene (reference sequence). V lost 1 base and J 6 bases, leaving 17 bases between the germline ends. The CDR3 has 16 residues.